This TCR beta chain was captured in a study of T-cell reconstitution after alpha-beta-depleted transplantation in children (dated by TCRdb to 2016 to 2017). Regarding the study in general: Using TCR repertoire profiling, the study followed T-cell immune reconstitution in a quantitative way in children after TCRalphabeta/CD19-depleted allogeneic hematopoietic cell transplantation.

Libraries were made using PCR. Sequencing instrument: Illumina HiSeq 2500. TCR libraries were prepared with molecular barcoding, using unique molecular identifiers to normalize TCRbeta repertoire quantification. Clones were called with MiXCR by TCRdb after fastp trimmed the public reads at Q25, and only in-frame beta chains were retained. For every CDR3 protein sequence, its rows merge into one entry that carries the most common genes and DNA. The table for this sample lists roughly 200,000 distinct CDR3 sequences; about a tenth of them were counted only once. The top ten clonotypes cover 28% of the sample. The CDR3 numbers 13 residues from cysteine through phenylalanine. Here the CDR3 DNA is all that survives: 39 bases in frame from base 1. The junction carries 7 bases between V and J, which are trimmed by 0 bases and 5 bases respectively. CDR1 is given as MNHEY and CDR2 as SVGEGT, both from the germline V gene.

What the work shows at the level of the full study, not this receptor alone: In some patients, the high TCRbeta diversity seen at day 60 was put down to recipient T cells and intrathymic progenitors that had survived conditioning. The apparently early alphabetaT-cell count recovery about two months after transplant was reportedly dependent on only several hundred rapidly expanded clones derived from non-depleted graft cells. Hyperexpanded clone frequencies declined over subsequent months; after one year, T-cell counts and TCRbeta diversity were mostly attributed to newly produced T cells.

This clonotype occurred a few times. Its recognized antigen is unknown. Base qualities were left out, and no much larger clone turns up one base away. This specimen's treatment or condition label, interpreted: allogeneic hematopoietic cell transplantation with graft depleted of TCRalphabeta T cells and CD19 B cells. Transplant recipients were children who received TCRalphabeta/CD19-depleted allogeneic hematopoietic cell grafts. This sequence was found in a child less than two years old with acute myeloid leukemia, due to receive a stem cell transplant. This sample comprised PBMCs, obtained before TCRalphabeta/CD19-depleted stem cell transplant. The V gene is TRBV6-2 or TRBV6-3 and the J gene is TRBJ2-5, with the D gene not clear enough to name. The DNA is TGTGCCAGCAGTTACTCGAGGCGTGAGACCCAGTACTTC. Protein translation: CASSYSRRETQYF.